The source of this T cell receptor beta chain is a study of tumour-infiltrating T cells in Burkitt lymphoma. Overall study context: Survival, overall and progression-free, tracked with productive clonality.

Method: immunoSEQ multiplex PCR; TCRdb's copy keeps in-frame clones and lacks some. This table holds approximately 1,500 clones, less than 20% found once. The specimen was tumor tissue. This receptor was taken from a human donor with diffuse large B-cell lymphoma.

CDR3 amino acids: CASRDRALHSPLHF. Here the CDR3 DNA reads TGTGCCAGTAGAGACAGGGCCCTACATTCACCCCTCCACTTT. This chain links TRBV19 with TRBJ1-6, with TRBD1 matching over 7 bases. Germline lookup yields CDR1 LNHDA and CDR2 SQIVND (reference sequence). CDR3 length: 14 residues. The J segment lost 8 bases and the V segment lost 6 bases, leaving 7 bases of the junction unmatched.